This T cell receptor beta chain was recovered during a study of blood T cells in healthy people across ages. As for the study in general: Through template switching, about one barcoded beta molecule was captured per two T cells, as measured in model experiments.

With a J-beta primer mix and a sample-barcoded 5' primer, a second PCR ran about 7 to 11 cycles. Each sample yielded at least 2.5 million CDR3-containing paired-end reads. TCRdb analysed the 5' RACE reads with MiXCR anew, one entry per CDR3 protein. The sample holds hundreds of thousands of distinct CDR3 sequences, around 21% seen once. CDR1 is DFQATT and CDR2 is SNEGSKA in the germline V gene (reference sequence). The CDR3 extends over 14 amino acids. The V end was cut by 3 bases, the J end by 5 bases, with 16 bases between. The clonotype comes from a man between 65 and 85 years old in good health. Sequencing was performed on blood. This chain connects TRBV20-1 to TRBJ2-5, with D perhaps matching TRBD2 (5 bases). The CDR3 DNA is TGCAGTGCTAGTTTGGGAGAGGCTGGGGAGACCCAGTACTTC. It is translated as CSASLGEAGETQYF.